This T cell receptor (beta chain) was sequenced during a study of T cell responses to AZD1222 COVID-19 vaccine. Germline V lookup: CDR1 SGHNT, CDR2 YYREEE (reference sequence). With V trimmed by 3 bases and J by 4 bases, 9 bases remained unmatched. This CDR3 is built from 15 residues. Libraries were prepared by immunoSEQ multiplex PCR; TCRdb keeps only in-frame clonotypes and omits some of them. The sample shows tens of thousands of clones, 88% of them seen only once. Study-level findings and limits: Donors, mostly white British, included more females; clonal diversity was possibly underestimated. Nearly half of spike-specific TCRs reportedly target unmutated variant regions.

Details on this clone: Its antigen is unidentified.

The TCR originated in an adult in good health. V is TRBV5-4 and J is TRBJ2-7; 8 nucleotides line up with TRBD2. This material consisted of peripheral blood, taken on day 0 of MenACWY control vaccination. In DNA form, the CDR3 reads TGTGCCAGCAGCTCCCTCCGCGGGGGGCTGTACGAGCAGTACTTC. Translated, it gives CASSSLRGGLYEQYF. Together with reference TRBV5-4 and TRBJ2-7, the CDR3 gives the full variable domain: ETGVTQSPTHLIKTRGQQVTLRCSSQSGHNTVSWYQQALGQGPQFIFQYYREEENGRGNFPPRFSGLQFPNYSSELNVNALELDDSALYLCASSSLRGGLYEQYFGPGTRLTVT.